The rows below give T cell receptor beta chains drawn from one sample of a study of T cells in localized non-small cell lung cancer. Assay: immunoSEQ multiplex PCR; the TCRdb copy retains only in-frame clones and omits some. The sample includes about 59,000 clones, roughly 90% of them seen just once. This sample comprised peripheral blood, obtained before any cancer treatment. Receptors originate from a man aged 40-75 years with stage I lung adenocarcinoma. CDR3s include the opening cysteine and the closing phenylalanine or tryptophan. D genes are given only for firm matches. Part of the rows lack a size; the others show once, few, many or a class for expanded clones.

TGTGCCAGCAGTTCGCCGGACAGGGGGGCCTACGAGCAGTACTTC	CASSSPDRGAYEQYF	TRBV6-5	TRBD1	TRBJ2-7	-
TGTGCCAGCAGCTTGGGACGGACTCTCACTGAAGCTTTCTTT	CASSLGRTLTEAFF	TRBV7-2	-	TRBJ1-1	-
TGTGCCAGCAGTAACCGGGACTATGGCTCCTACGAGCAGTACTTC	CASSNRDYGSYEQYF	TRBV6-5	TRBD2	TRBJ2-7	-
TGTGCCAGCAGATTAGGGTCAGGGTGGGATGCCACTGAAGCTTTCTTT	CASRLGSGWDATEAFF	TRBV5-5	-	TRBJ1-1	-
TGCGCCAGCAGCTTGACCGGATCCAATGAGCAGTTCTTC	CASSLTGSNEQFF	TRBV5-1	-	TRBJ2-1	-
TGCGCCAGCAGCCGGACTGGGACTTTAAATGAGCAGTTCTTC	CASSRTGTLNEQFF	TRBV5-1	-	TRBJ2-1	-
TGCGCCAGCAGCCAAGACGGGGGACTAGTGGCGACCCAGTACTTC	CASSQDGGLVATQYF	TRBV4-1	TRBD2	TRBJ2-5	once
TGTGCCAGCAGTCTGGACGCAGGGTCAAATTCACCCCTCCACTTT	CASSLDAGSNSPLHF	TRBV2	-	TRBJ1-6	-
TGTGCCTGGAGTGAGCCGGGGGACAATGAGCAGTTCTTC	CAWSEPGDNEQFF	TRBV30	-	TRBJ2-1	-
TGTGCCATCAGTGTCGAAAACCCCTACACAGATACGCAGTATTTT	CAISVENPYTDTQYF	TRBV10-3	-	TRBJ2-3	-
TGTGCCAGTAATGCGGGAGTGTACAATGAGCAGTTCTTC	CASNAGVYNEQFF	TRBV7-9	TRBD2	TRBJ2-1	-
TGCGCCAGCACCCCAGGACGGAGTGGAAACACCATATATTTT	CASTPGRSGNTIYF	TRBV5-1	-	TRBJ1-3	-
TGTGCCAGCAGCCAACAACGGGGGGGAGCAGATACGCAGTATTTT	CASSQQRGGADTQYF	TRBV14	TRBD2	TRBJ2-3	-
TGTGCCAGCAGCTACCGTTCCGAGCAGTACTTC	CASSYRSEQYF	TRBV6-5	-	TRBJ2-7	-
TGTGCCATCAGTGACAAACGACGGACCCACAATGAGCAGTTCTTC	CAISDKRRTHNEQFF	TRBV10-3	-	TRBJ2-1	-
TGTGCCAGCTCACCACCGATGGGCCCTGAAGCTTTCTTT	CASSPPMGPEAFF	TRBV18	-	TRBJ1-1	-
TGTGCCAGCAGTTACTCGTCGGGAGGGAGGTACGAGCAGTACTTC	CASSYSSGGRYEQYF	TRBV6-5	TRBD2	TRBJ2-7	-
TGCGCCAGCAGCTTACGTGGACAGGGAACGGCTGAAGCTTTCTTT	CASSLRGQGTAEAFF	TRBV5-1	TRBD1	TRBJ1-1	-
TGCGCCAGCAGCCCCGTAGTTGGGAGGAGCTCCGAGCAGTACTTC	CASSPVVGRSSEQYF	TRBV4-3	-	TRBJ2-7	few
TGTGCCAGCAGCCCCGGACAGGGAGACACCGGGGAGCTGTTTTTT	CASSPGQGDTGELFF	TRBV7-3	TRBD1	TRBJ2-2	-
TGTGCCAGCAGCCTTGACTGGACGTCCTACGAGCAGTACTTC	CASSLDWTSYEQYF	TRBV11-3	-	TRBJ2-7	few
TGCGCCAGCAGCTTGAAGTACACGGGTGGAAACACTGAAGCTTTCTTT	CASSLKYTGGNTEAFF	TRBV5-1	-	TRBJ1-1	-
TGCAGCGTCGCAAACGGGGGATCTGGAAACACCATATATTTT	CSVANGGSGNTIYF	TRBV29-1	-	TRBJ1-3	-
TGTGCCAGCTCACCACGCGGGTCCGAGGCCTACGAGCAGTACTTC	CASSPRGSEAYEQYF	TRBV18	-	TRBJ2-7	few
TGTGCCTGGAGTGTTCTAGGGGGCCACGAGCAGTACTTC	CAWSVLGGHEQYF	TRBV30	TRBD1	TRBJ2-7	-
TGTGCCAGCAGCGTTGGGAGCGGCTATCCCGAGACCCAGTACTTC	CASSVGSGYPETQYF	TRBV7-9	-	TRBJ2-5	-
TGTGCCAGCAGCCCGTCGGGACACTACACTAATGAGCAGTTCTTC	CASSPSGHYTNEQFF	TRBV7-2	-	TRBJ2-1	-
TGTGCTAGTGGTTTGGTACTAGCGGGAGGACTTCTGCCTAACAATGAGCAGTTCTTC	CASGLVLAGGLLPNNEQFF	TRBV12-5	TRBD2	TRBJ2-1	once
TGTGCCAGCAGCCCCGGCACCGGGGAGCTGTTTTTT	CASSPGTGELFF	TRBV11-3	-	TRBJ2-2	once
TGTGCCATCAGTGAGTCGATGCTAGCGGGAGTCAATCAGTACTTC	CAISESMLAGVNQYF	TRBV10-3	TRBD2	TRBJ2-4	once
TGTGCCAGCAGTTACAGTCGGACAGGGGGCTGGGAGACCCAGTACTTC	CASSYSRTGGWETQYF	TRBV6-5	TRBD1	TRBJ2-5	-
TGTGCCAGCAGTCCCAAACCACCGGGACTAGCGGGAGTCAGAGATACGCAGTATTTT	CASSPKPPGLAGVRDTQYF	TRBV27	TRBD2	TRBJ2-3	once
TGCGCCAGCAGCCAAGGGGGAGGCGGGTCCACCTACAATGAGCAGTTCTTC	CASSQGGGGSTYNEQFF	TRBV4-1	-	TRBJ2-1	-
TGCGCCAGCAGCTTGGTTGGCAGGGTCACAGATACGCAGTATTTT	CASSLVGRVTDTQYF	TRBV5-1	-	TRBJ2-3	-
TGTGCCAGCAGATCGGGACTGCCGTCGGTTGAGCAGTTCTTC	CASRSGLPSVEQFF	TRBV28	-	TRBJ2-1	-
TGCAGCGTTGAAGGGGGTCAGGGAAGAATCCAAGAGACCCAGTACTTC	CSVEGGQGRIQETQYF	TRBV29-1	-	TRBJ2-5	-
TGTGCCAGTAGTCTCCGGGACAGGGGCACTGAAGCTTTCTTT	CASSLRDRGTEAFF	TRBV19	TRBD1	TRBJ1-1	-
TGTGCCAGCAGGACGGGACAGTCTAATGAAAAACTGTTTTTT	CASRTGQSNEKLFF	TRBV27	TRBD1	TRBJ1-4	-
TGCAGCGCCACACCAGGGACAGATACGCAGTATTTT	CSATPGTDTQYF	TRBV29-1	-	TRBJ2-3	-
TGTGCCAGTCGGACAGGTTCGAATGAGCAGTTCTTC	CASRTGSNEQFF	TRBV27	TRBD1	TRBJ2-1	-
TGTGCCAGCTCACCTCGGGGGGACCCTAACTATGGCTACACCTTC	CASSPRGDPNYGYTF	TRBV18	-	TRBJ1-2	-
TGTGCCGCTGGGTTCCTGGATACGCAGTATTTT	CAAGFLDTQYF	TRBV7-9	-	TRBJ2-3	once
TGTGCCAGCTCACCCTCGGGGGACCCCTACAATGAGCAGTTCTTC	CASSPSGDPYNEQFF	TRBV18	-	TRBJ2-1	-
TGTGCCAGCAGTGCCGGACTAGCGGGCTACGAGCAGTACTTC	CASSAGLAGYEQYF	TRBV28	TRBD2	TRBJ2-7	-
TGTGCCAGCACCGGGGCCTCCTCTGGAAACACCATATATTTT	CASTGASSGNTIYF	TRBV9	-	TRBJ1-3	-